The 30 T cell receptor beta chains below were found in one sample sequenced in a study. Adaptor-ligated barcode primers were used to amplify TRBV12-4/TRBJ1-2 clonotypes. TCRdb re-analysed the multiplex PCR reads in MiXCR, keeping a single row per CDR3 protein. The sample carries some 2,000 distinct CDR3 sequences, approximately 17% recorded once. Cells sorted as Tregs were CD4+, CD25+ and CD127-/low. Input material: Tregs sorted from blood. The receptors stem from a female donor with breast cancer.

This clonotype is labeled medium-sized (0.01 to 0.1%). Here the CDR3 DNA reads TGTGCCAGCAGTTTTGGCTATGGCTACACCTTC. This sequence encodes CASSFGYGYTF. V gene TRBV12-3 or TRBV12-4 combines with J gene TRBJ1-2; D remains unclear. This CDR3 is 11 amino acids long. Trimming shortened V by 3 bases and J by 4 bases, and 3 bases separated the two germline ends.

In regard to this clonotype: This CDR3 fails to terminate in the conserved phenylalanine or tryptophan, so it likely reflects a read error. The CDR3 DNA sequence: TGTGCCAGCAGCGCGACGGGCTATTTGGCATATGGCTACACCCTC. Its translation: CASSATGYLAYGYTL. This sequence joins TRBV12-3 or TRBV12-4 and TRBJ1-2; D not resolved. The CDR3 covers 15 residues. Trimming took 6 bases from V and 5 from J, leaving 19 bases between them.

Details on this clonotype: An end of the junction does not agree with germline; a read error may underlie this. The chain combines TRBV12-3 or TRBV12-4 with TRBJ1-2; D is undetermined. The CDR3 is made up of 12 amino acids. CDR3 sequence reads: CASGFQNCGYTF. The CDR3 region has the DNA TGTGCCAGCGGTTTCCAAAACTGTGGCTACACCTTC.

By its share, this clonotype is medium-sized. The chain uses TRBV12-3 or TRBV12-4 and TRBJ1-2; the D is unclear. CDR3 size: 13 residues. Trimming took 3 bases from V and 5 from J, leaving 10 bases between them. CDR3 region: CASSLRQSYGYTF. The CDR3 DNA sequence: TGTGCCAGCAGTTTGAGGCAGTCATATGGCTACACCTTC.

By sample share, this clonotype is medium-sized. The J gene is TRBJ1-2, the V gene TRBV12-3 or TRBV12-4, with a weak D call TRBD1 (5 bases). V was pared by 5 bases and J by 3 bases, with 22 bases between. This CDR3 spans 17 amino acids. CDR3 in DNA: TGTGCCAGCAGTCTTCTAACAGGACAAGGGGACGACTATGGCTACACCTTC. Translation: CASSLLTGQGDDYGYTF.

Sample share makes this clonotype medium-sized. The chain has TRBV12-3 or TRBV12-4 and TRBJ1-2; 9 bases align to TRBD1. With V trimmed by 0 bases and J by 2 bases, 4 bases remained unmatched. CDR3 length: 16 residues. CDR3 DNA sequence: TGTGCCAGCAGTTTAGCCGGACAGGGGATAAACTATGGCTACACCTTC. Translating it yields CASSLAGQGINYGYTF.

This clonotype is labeled as large (0.1 to 1%). The chain links TRBV12-3 or TRBV12-4 to TRBJ1-2; unclear D gene. CDR3 length: 12 amino acids. V was clipped by 5 bases and J by 5 bases, with 9 bases between them. In DNA form, the CDR3 reads TGTGCCAGCAGTCAGAACGGTTATGGCTACACCTTC. It yields the protein CASSQNGYGYTF.

This clonotype was seen a single time. The junction departs from the called germline gene at one end, perhaps through a read error. This chain links TRBV12-3 or TRBV12-4 with TRBJ1-2, with D maybe TRBD1 (6 bases). This CDR3 comprises 17 residues. The CDR3 bases are TGTGCCGGCAGGCGAACATTCCGGGACAAAGATAAGGGTGGCTACACCTTC. It is translated as CAGRRTFRDKDKGGYTF.

This clonotype is medium-sized. J is TRBJ1-2 and V is TRBV12-3 or TRBV12-4, with a tentative D call TRBD1 (5 bases). The CDR3 length is 13 residues. The germline V and J ends were trimmed by 5 bases and 8 bases, with 15 bases remaining between them. The CDR3 DNA reads as TGTGCCAGCAGTCTAGGGGATCGGTGGGGCTACACCTTC. This codes for CASSLGDRWGYTF.

This clonotype is large. V and J are TRBV12-3 or TRBV12-4 and TRBJ1-2, with 10 bases lining up with TRBD1. The ends lost 6 bases at V and 8 bases at J; junction bases unmatched: 6. This CDR3 has 13 amino acids. The CDR3 DNA reads TGTGCCAGCAGACCTGGGACAGGGGACGGCTACACCTTC. This sequence encodes CASRPGTGDGYTF.

Sample share makes this clonotype medium-sized (0.01 to 0.1%). The genes are TRBV12-3 or TRBV12-4 and TRBJ1-2, with 7 positions matching TRBD1. The junction had 5 bases not matched to a gene; V was cut back by 5 bases and J by 2 bases. CDR3 length equals 14 residues. The CDR3 nucleotides read TGTGCCAGCAGTCTCGGGACAGTAAACTATGGCTACACCTTC. As protein: CASSLGTVNYGYTF.

This clonotype counts as medium-sized (0.01 to 0.1%). The chain recombines TRBV12-3 or TRBV12-4 with TRBJ1-2; the D is unclear. This CDR3 has 14 amino acids. V was trimmed by 1 base and J by 4 bases, leaving 10 bases between them. CDR3 DNA: TGTGCCAGCAGTTTAGAATTCACGGGCTATGGCTACACCTTC. Its protein product is CASSLEFTGYGYTF.

By share of the sample, this clonotype is medium-sized (0.01 to 0.1%). The chain employs TRBV12-3 or TRBV12-4 and TRBJ1-2, with a tentative D call TRBD1 (5 bases). This CDR3 contains 16 residues. The germline V and J ends were trimmed by 2 bases and 3 bases, with 16 bases remaining between them. CDR3 sequence reads: CASSLFTLGGDYGYTF. For the CDR3, the DNA is TGTGCCAGCAGTTTATTTACACTTGGAGGGGACTATGGCTACACCTTC.

By proportion, this clonotype is large. This CDR3 is CASSLGSYGYTF. CDR3 DNA: TGTGCCAGCAGCCTTGGGTCCTATGGCTACACCTTC. V and J are TRBV12-3 or TRBV12-4 and TRBJ1-2; D gene uncertain. The V gene lost 6 bases and the J gene lost 4 bases, with 9 bases spanning the gap. The CDR3 runs to 12 residues.

This clonotype occurred a few times. This clone may be a read error of a much larger clone one base away. The rearrangement uses TRBV12-3 or TRBV12-4 and TRBJ1-2, with D tentatively TRBD1 (6 bases). The V end lost 8 bases, the J end lost 6 bases, and 28 bases lay between the germline ends. The CDR3 spans 17 residues. CDR3 in amino acids: CASGRTFRDKDKDGYTF. The CDR3 DNA sequence: TGTGCCAGCGGGCGAACATTCCGGGACAAAGATAAGGATGGCTACACCTTC.

Notes on this clonotype: It is likely a read error, because the conserved phenylalanine at the end of the CDR3 is missing. V usage is TRBV12-3 or TRBV12-4 and J usage is TRBJ1-2; D is undetermined. This CDR3 has 13 amino acids. The germline V and J ends were trimmed by 8 bases and 1 base, with 11 bases remaining between them. CDR3 DNA: TGTGCCAGCGGTCCACAGATTAACTATGGCTACACCCTC. Its translation is CASGPQINYGYTL.

This clonotype is classed as medium-sized. The V and J genes are TRBV12-3 or TRBV12-4 and TRBJ1-2; 8 bases are shared with TRBD1. The CDR3 contains 15 residues. The V gene end was trimmed by 6 bases and the J gene end by 4 bases; junction bases not matched to a gene: 10. The CDR3 spells CASSHRQGSGYGYTF. The DNA of the CDR3 is TGTGCCAGCAGCCACAGACAGGGGAGCGGCTATGGCTACACCTTC.

The CDR3 DNA reads as TGTGCCAGCGCACAAGAGTTCGCTACGGGATTCTATGGCTACACCTTC. Translation: CASAQEFATGFYGYTF. This chain links TRBV12-3 or TRBV12-4 with TRBJ1-2; D is unresolved. V lost 8 bases to trimming and J lost 4 bases, with 23 bases between them. The CDR3 runs 16 residues.

As to this clonotype: The junction does not match germline at one end; this may be a read error. The chain recombines TRBV12-3 or TRBV12-4 with TRBJ1-2; 7 positions agree with TRBD1. This CDR3 is built from 14 residues. In DNA form, the CDR3 reads TGTGCCAGCGGTTTAGGGACAGCCTTGTATGGCTACACCTTC. It translates to CASGLGTALYGYTF.

Note on this clonotype: One end of the junction fails to match germline, which may point to a read error. The genes are TRBV12-3 or TRBV12-4 and TRBJ1-2; D not resolved. This CDR3 contains 14 residues. CDR3: CVSSLGGPNYGYTF. The CDR3 DNA is TGTGTCAGCAGTTTGGGCGGTCCTAACTATGGCTACACCTTC.

This clonotype is medium-sized in the sample. The chain has TRBV12-3 or TRBV12-4 and TRBJ1-2, with 8 bases identical to TRBD1. V was clipped by 10 bases and J by 7 bases; unmatched bases: 8. CDR3 length: 12 residues. CDR3 bases: TGTGCCACCCGACAGGGGCTGGGTGGCTACACCTTC. This codes for CATRQGLGGYTF.

In regard to this clonotype: Its ends do not fully match the called genes, so a read error is possible. This chain connects TRBV12-3 or TRBV12-4 to TRBJ1-2; D ambiguous. The CDR3 is made up of 16 amino acids. CDR3 amino acids: CASSLAGIDVEDGHTF. The DNA of the CDR3 is TGCGCCAGCAGTTTAGCGGGCATTGACGTCGAAGATGGCCACACCTTC.

This clonotype is deemed medium-sized. The V gene is TRBV12-3 or TRBV12-4, the J gene TRBJ1-2, with a tentative D call TRBD1 (5 bases). This CDR3 is 14 amino acids long. V shed 5 bases and J shed 5 bases, with 15 bases lying between them. CDR3 nucleotides: TGTGCCAGCAGTGAGACAGAGCTTCTTTATGGCTACACCTTC. This codes for CASSETELLYGYTF.

Concerning this clonotype itself: A much larger clone differs from this one at a single base, so this may be a read error. In this CDR3 the conserved last residue, phenylalanine or tryptophan, is missing, so a read error is likely. Because the CDR3's place on the DNA is in doubt, the DNA is left out and the CDR3 is given as listed by TCRdb. V and J are TRBV12-3 or TRBV12-4 and TRBJ1-2. The CDR3 is 12 residues long, counting both termini. This CDR3 reads CASSREFNGATL.

This clonotype is deemed medium-sized. The genes are TRBV12-3 or TRBV12-4 and TRBJ1-2; D ambiguous. Trimming stripped 6 bases from V and 7 bases from J, with 12 bases between. This CDR3 is 12 amino acids long. DNA of the CDR3: TGTGCCAGCAGAGAGGGATCCAGTGGCTACACCTTC. This sequence encodes CASREGSSGYTF.

By share, this clonotype counts as medium-sized. This rearrangement joins TRBV12-3 or TRBV12-4 to TRBJ1-2, with 7 bases fitting TRBD1. The V gene end was trimmed by 3 bases and the J gene end by 6 bases; junction bases not matched to a gene: 1. This CDR3 is built from 12 residues. CDR3 DNA sequence: TGTGCCAGCAGTTTGACAGGGCATGGCTACACCTTC. It yields the protein CASSLTGHGYTF.

About this clonotype: A read error may explain this, as a much larger clone is one base away. The J gene is TRBJ1-2, the V gene TRBV12-3 or TRBV12-4; 8 nucleotides line up with TRBD1. This CDR3 region has 19 residues. V was clipped by 2 bases and J by 4 bases; unmatched bases: 18. CDR3 nucleotide sequence: TGTGCCAGCAGTTTAATAGACAGGGGAGGATTGGGACTTAGCTATGGCTACACCTTC. This sequence encodes CASSLIDRGGLGLSYGYTF.

This clonotype is classed as medium-sized. V usage is TRBV12-3 or TRBV12-4 and J usage is TRBJ1-2; the match to TRBD1 covers 9 bases. The junction had 7 bases not matched to a gene; V was cut back by 6 bases and J by 2 bases. The CDR3 length is 15 residues. The CDR3 sequence: CASSSRDRVNYGYTF. The CDR3 coding sequence is TGTGCCAGCAGCTCCCGGGACAGGGTAAACTATGGCTACACCTTC.

This clonotype qualifies as medium-sized. This chain uses TRBV12-3 or TRBV12-4 with TRBJ1-2; D call uncertain. Trimming left V 0 bases short and J 4 bases short, with 12 bases between. This CDR3 contains 15 residues. CDR3 DNA sequence: TGTGCCAGCAGTTTAGCGGCCCAGGCGGGCTATGGCTACACCTTC. Its translation: CASSLAAQAGYGYTF.

This clonotype was seen more than once but under ten times. The chain links TRBV12-3 or TRBV12-4 to TRBJ1-1; a possible D gene is TRBD1 (5 bases). V was pared by 7 bases and J by 0 bases, with 12 bases between. CDR3 size: 14 residues. CDR3 sequence: CASTQGTVNTEAFF. The DNA for the CDR3 is TGTGCCAGCACCCAGGGCACGGTGAACACTGAAGCTTTCTTT.